The entry below describes one TCR beta chain. The antigen is unknown. Generated by immunoSEQ multiplex PCR, the TCRdb table keeps only in-frame clones and is missing some. The table has thousands of clones, roughly 77% seen once; the top ten hold 6% to 7.5%. The sample originates from a study of high-grade serous ovarian cancer treatment subgroups. Study at large: Mean per sample: around 13,000 reads, some 7,500 unique TCR beta rearrangements. Study results and limitations: Repertoire analysis covered CDR3 alone, not CDR1 or CDR2. Repertoire similarity ranged about 0.1 to 0.79 between tumors of one patient.

The tumor samples were collected prior to definitive surgery or chemotherapy. V lost 6 bases and J 1 base, leaving 12 bases between the germline ends. Germline CDR1 and CDR2: SGHVS and FQNEAQ. CDR3 length: 14 residues. The chain links TRBV7-8 to TRBJ2-5; no clear D gene. This TCR was recovered from a human donor with high-grade serous ovarian cancer. What was sequenced was tumor tissue. CDR3 sequence (DNA): TGTGCCAGCAGTCCCCCTCGGCCCCAAGAGACCCAGTACTTC. It translates to CASSPPRPQETQYF.